The 17 T cell receptor beta chains in this list originate from one sample, sequenced in a study of cytomegalovirus exposure and HLA in healthy donors. The PCR was carried out with 60 Vbeta primers and 13 Jbeta primers. Profiling relied on immunoSEQ multiplex PCR, and the TCRdb table lists in-frame clones only, not all of them. The sample contains around 50,000 clones, about 78% of which appear only once. The sequencing input was PBMCs. Source of these receptors: a man aged 25 to 45 in good health and CMV-seropositive.

V usage is TRBV15 and J usage is TRBJ2-5, with D perhaps TRBD1 (6 bases). The CDR3 totals 17 residues. Trimming took off 0 bases at V and 3 bases at J, with 17 bases between the two ends. Germline CDR1 LNHNV, CDR2 YYDKDF (reference sequence). The CDR3 is CATSRDRGLGTKETQYF. CDR3 coding DNA: TGTGCCACCAGCAGAGATAGGGGGTTGGGGACAAAAGAGACCCAGTACTTC. Combining the CDR3 with reference TRBV15 and TRBJ2-5 gives the whole variable domain DAMVIQNPRYQVTQFGKPVTLSCSQTLNHNVMYWYQQKSSQAPKLLFHYYDKDFNNEADTPDNFQSRRPNTSFCFLDIRSPGLGDTAMYLCATSRDRGLGTKETQYFGPGTRLLVL.

This chain links TRBV2 with TRBJ2-2; D is possibly TRBD2 (5 bases). The V end lost 6 bases, the J end lost 8 bases, and 16 bases lay between the germline ends. Germline assignment: CDR1 SNHLY and CDR2 FYNNEI. The CDR3 runs to 14 residues. The CDR3 DNA follows: TGTGCCAGCAGCGGCTTGCGGGCTGCGGGGGAGCTGTTTTTT. The encoded protein is CASSGLRAAGELFF.

The gene calls are TRBV5-1 and TRBJ1-2; D gene uncertain. V lost 0 bases and J lost 5, with 8 bases in between. The V gene's germline CDR1 is SGHRS and CDR2 YFSETQ. The CDR3 is 13 residues long. The CDR3 loop is CASSLGPQYGYTF. DNA of the CDR3: TGCGCCAGCAGCTTGGGGCCTCAATATGGCTACACCTTC.

This clone was counted between two and nine times. The chain joins TRBV2 to TRBJ1-4, with TRBD1 matching over 8 bases. V lost 3 bases, J lost 8 bases, and 5 bases stayed unmatched. The CDR3 spans 14 residues. In germline, CDR1 is SNHLY, CDR2 FYNNEI. The DNA for the CDR3 is TGTGCCAGCAGTGAGGACAGGGCACGGGAAAAACTGTTTTTT. It codes for CASSEDRAREKLFF. The whole variable domain, remainder taken from reference TRBV2 and TRBJ1-4, is EPEVTQTPSHQVTQMGQEVILRCVPISNHLYFYWYRQILGQKVEFLVSFYNNEISEKSEIFDDQFSVERPDGSNFTLKIRSTKLEDSAMYFCASSEDRAREKLFFGSGTQLSVL.

Note on this clone: As the CDR3 is not closed by the conserved phenylalanine or tryptophan, this likely results from a read error. V and J are TRBV19 and TRBJ1-1; a weak D match, TRBD1 (6 bases). The V gene's germline CDR1 is LNHDA and CDR2 SQIVND (reference sequence). Trimming shortened V by 9 bases and J by 1 base, and 9 bases separated the two germline ends. This CDR3 contains 12 residues. The CDR3 DNA reads TGTGCCAGCACGACAGGGAACACTGAAGCTTTCCTT. Protein product: CASTTGNTEAFL.

The chain joins TRBV6-1 to TRBJ2-5, with TRBD1 matching 7 bases. Germline CDR1 MNHNS, CDR2 SASEGT. Trimming took 6 bases from V and 2 from J; bases not matched to a gene: 6. This CDR3 is built from 14 residues. CDR3 nucleotides: TGTGCCAGCAGGAGGGGGACAGTACAAGAGACCCAGTACTTC. Its translation: CASRRGTVQETQYF.

The chain is built from TRBV2 and TRBJ2-5; TRBD2 matches 9 bases. The CDR3 totals 16 residues. The germline V gene encodes CDR1 SNHLY and CDR2 FYNNEI. V dropped 6 bases and J dropped 1; count of bases not matched to a gene: 9. CDR3: CASSDMLAGSQETQYF. The CDR3 region has the DNA TGTGCCAGCAGCGATATGCTAGCGGGGAGCCAAGAGACCCAGTACTTC.

The rearrangement uses TRBV5-1 and TRBJ2-7; 7 bases agree with TRBD1. Germline CDR1 reads SGHRS; CDR2 reads YFSETQ. The junction had 0 bases not matched to a gene; V was cut back by 3 bases and J by 3 bases. CDR3 length: 12 residues. In DNA, the CDR3 is TGCGCCAGCAGCTGGACAGGCTACGAGCAGTACTTC. This sequence encodes CASSWTGYEQYF.

In nucleotides, the CDR3 is TGTGCCAGCAGCTTAGTCAGGAGGGAGAACACTGAAGCTTTCTTT. Translated, it gives CASSLVRRENTEAFF. J is TRBJ1-1 and V is TRBV7-9, with D unclear. Trimming pared 1 base from V and 1 base from J, leaving 10 bases between. This CDR3 comprises 15 residues. CDR1 SEHNR and CDR2 FQNEAQ come from the germline V gene (reference sequence). Together with reference TRBV7-9 and TRBJ1-1, the CDR3 gives the full variable domain: DTGVSQNPRHKITKRGQNVTFRCDPISEHNRLYWYRQTLGQGPEFLTYFQNEAQLEKSRLLSDRFSAERPKGSFSTLEIQRTEQGDSAMYLCASSLVRRENTEAFFGQGTRLTVV.

V is TRBV2 and J is TRBJ1-1; D not resolved. This CDR3 comprises 13 residues. V dropped 7 bases and J dropped 0 bases, with 9 bases sitting between them. Germline CDR1 and CDR2: SNHLY and FYNNEI. The CDR3 reads CASMEGVNTEAFF. CDR3 sequence (DNA): TGTGCCAGCATGGAGGGAGTGAACACTGAAGCTTTCTTT.

This clone is a singleton in its sample. The CDR3 reads CASSGTGKSSYNSPLHF. As DNA, the CDR3 is TGTGCCAGCAGCGGGACAGGTAAGAGCTCCTATAATTCACCCCTCCACTTT. V usage is TRBV5-4 and J usage is TRBJ1-6; 8 nucleotides agree with TRBD1. Looked up from germline, CDR1 is SGHNT and CDR2 is YYREEE (reference sequence). V dropped 4 bases and J dropped 0; count of bases not matched to a gene: 6. The CDR3 length is 17 residues.

The chain uses TRBV9 and TRBJ2-1; TRBD1 aligns across 10 bases. This CDR3 comprises 15 residues. Germline CDR1 is SGDLS and CDR2 is YYNGEE. V lost 3 bases, J lost 4 bases, and 4 bases stayed unmatched. Written as DNA, the CDR3 is TGTGCCAGCAGCGACGCGGACAGGGGGTACAATGAGCAGTTCTTC. Translating it yields CASSDADRGYNEQFF.

V is TRBV9 and J is TRBJ2-1; a weak D match, TRBD2 (5 bases). Germline loops: CDR1 SGDLS, CDR2 YYNGEE. The length of the CDR3 is 14 residues. V shed 0 bases and J shed 4 bases, with 8 bases lying between them. This CDR3 reads CASSVEVAYNEQFF. CDR3 nucleotide sequence: TGTGCCAGCAGCGTAGAGGTAGCGTACAATGAGCAGTTCTTC.

This clone was detected a few times. This chain joins TRBV4-1 and TRBJ1-2, with D hard to call. CDR1 and CDR2 from the germline V gene are MGHRA and YSYEKL. V lost 0 bases to trimming and J lost 8 bases, with 16 bases between them. The CDR3 runs to 15 residues. CDR3 coding DNA: TGCGCCAGCAGCCAAGATCTTGCGCTCGGTCACGGCTACACCTTC. Its protein is CASSQDLALGHGYTF.

The chain recombines TRBV5-1 with TRBJ1-6; D uncertain. Between the trimmed V and J ends, which lost 1 base and 10 bases, there was a span of 12 bases. Germline-derived CDR1 and CDR2 are SGHRS and YFSETQ. The CDR3 sequence is 14 residues long. The CDR3 DNA is TGCGCCAGCAGCTTGACGGGTTTCTTCTCACCCCTCCACTTT. It encodes CASSLTGFFSPLHF.

The rearrangement joins TRBV6-6 to TRBJ1-1; D is unclear. V was trimmed by 0 bases and J by 0 bases, leaving 8 bases between them. CDR1 is MNHNY and CDR2 is SVGAGI in the germline V gene (reference sequence). This CDR3 is built from 15 residues. The CDR3 reads CASSYSPQMNTEAFF. DNA for the CDR3: TGTGCCAGCAGTTACTCCCCCCAAATGAACACTGAAGCTTTCTTT.

The chain uses TRBV11-1 and TRBJ1-1; a weak D match, TRBD1 (6 bases). Trimming removed 3 bases from V and 6 bases from J, with 14 bases in between. The germline CDR1 and CDR2 sequences are SGHAT and FQDESV (reference sequence). This CDR3 region has 14 residues. CDR3 loop: CASSFPWTEAEAFF. The CDR3 region has the DNA TGTGCCAGCAGCTTTCCATGGACAGAAGCTGAAGCTTTCTTT.